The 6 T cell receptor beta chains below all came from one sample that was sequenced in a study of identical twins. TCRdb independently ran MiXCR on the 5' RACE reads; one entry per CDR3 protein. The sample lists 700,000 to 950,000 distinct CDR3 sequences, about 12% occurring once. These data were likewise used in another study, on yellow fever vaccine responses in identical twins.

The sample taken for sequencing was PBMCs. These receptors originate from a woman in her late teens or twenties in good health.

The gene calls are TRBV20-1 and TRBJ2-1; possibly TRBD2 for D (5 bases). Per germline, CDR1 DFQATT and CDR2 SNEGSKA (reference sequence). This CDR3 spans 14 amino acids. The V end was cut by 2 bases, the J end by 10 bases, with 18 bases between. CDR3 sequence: CSARPGLFREEQFF. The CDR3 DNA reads TGCAGTGCTAGACCCGGACTCTTTAGGGAGGAGCAGTTCTTC.

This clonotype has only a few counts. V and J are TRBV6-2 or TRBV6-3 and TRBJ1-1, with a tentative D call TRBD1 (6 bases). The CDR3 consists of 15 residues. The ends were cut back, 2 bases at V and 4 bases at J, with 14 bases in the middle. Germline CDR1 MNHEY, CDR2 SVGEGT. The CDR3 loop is CASSYLGGAGTEAFF. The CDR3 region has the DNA TGTGCCAGCAGTTACCTGGGGGGGGCGGGCACTGAAGCTTTCTTT.

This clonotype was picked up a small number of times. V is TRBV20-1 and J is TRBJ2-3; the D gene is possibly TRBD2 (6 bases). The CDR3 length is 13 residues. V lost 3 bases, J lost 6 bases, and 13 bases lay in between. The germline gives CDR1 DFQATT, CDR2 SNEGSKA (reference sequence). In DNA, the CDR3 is TGCAGTGCTAGGGGACTGACTCCCGATACGCAGTATTTT. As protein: CSARGLTPDTQYF.

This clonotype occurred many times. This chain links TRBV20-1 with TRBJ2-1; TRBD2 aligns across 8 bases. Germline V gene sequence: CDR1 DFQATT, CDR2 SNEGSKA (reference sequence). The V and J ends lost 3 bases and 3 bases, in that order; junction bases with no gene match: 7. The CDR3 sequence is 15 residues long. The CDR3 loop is CSASRSSGFYNEQFF. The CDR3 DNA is TGCAGTGCTAGCCGGTCTAGCGGGTTCTACAATGAGCAGTTCTTC.

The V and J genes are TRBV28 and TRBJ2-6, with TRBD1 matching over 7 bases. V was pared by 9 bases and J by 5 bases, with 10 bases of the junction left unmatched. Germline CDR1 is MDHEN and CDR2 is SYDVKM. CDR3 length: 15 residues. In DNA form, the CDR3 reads TGTGCCAGTTGGGACAGCCCTACTCGGGCCAACGTCCTGACTTTC. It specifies CASWDSPTRANVLTF.

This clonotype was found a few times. CDR3: CAISGREGSDTQYF. CDR3 nucleotide sequence: TGTGCCATCTCGGGGCGGGAGGGGTCAGATACGCAGTATTTT. The rearrangement uses TRBV10-3 and TRBJ2-3; 9 nucleotides match TRBD2. V lost 8 bases and J lost 4; bases outside the gene matches: 7. Germline CDR1 ENHRY, CDR2 SYGVKD. The CDR3 runs to 14 residues.